The following is a T cell receptor beta chain sequence with its context. Its antigen is undetermined. This sample is drawn from a study of T cell responses to AZD1222 COVID-19 vaccine. Sequencing used immunoSEQ multiplex PCR; TCRdb keeps in-frame clones, though not all of them. Of around 140,000 clones in the sample, over 90% were seen once. Between the trimmed V and J ends, which lost 0 bases and 1 base, there was a span of 7 bases. Germline-derived CDR1 and CDR2 are MNHEY and SVGAGI. The CDR3 consists of 15 residues. Study-wide findings and caveats: CD4 TCRs associated with vaccination spanned spike, dominating at 160-218 and 743-854.

The receptor was derived from an adult in good health. The source material was peripheral blood, sampled on day 0 of AZD1222 vaccination. V and J are TRBV6-5 and TRBJ1-3; D is unclear. Written as DNA, the CDR3 is TGTGCCAGCAGTTACTCTCCGGCATCTGGAAACACCATATATTTT. Residues: CASSYSPASGNTIYF.